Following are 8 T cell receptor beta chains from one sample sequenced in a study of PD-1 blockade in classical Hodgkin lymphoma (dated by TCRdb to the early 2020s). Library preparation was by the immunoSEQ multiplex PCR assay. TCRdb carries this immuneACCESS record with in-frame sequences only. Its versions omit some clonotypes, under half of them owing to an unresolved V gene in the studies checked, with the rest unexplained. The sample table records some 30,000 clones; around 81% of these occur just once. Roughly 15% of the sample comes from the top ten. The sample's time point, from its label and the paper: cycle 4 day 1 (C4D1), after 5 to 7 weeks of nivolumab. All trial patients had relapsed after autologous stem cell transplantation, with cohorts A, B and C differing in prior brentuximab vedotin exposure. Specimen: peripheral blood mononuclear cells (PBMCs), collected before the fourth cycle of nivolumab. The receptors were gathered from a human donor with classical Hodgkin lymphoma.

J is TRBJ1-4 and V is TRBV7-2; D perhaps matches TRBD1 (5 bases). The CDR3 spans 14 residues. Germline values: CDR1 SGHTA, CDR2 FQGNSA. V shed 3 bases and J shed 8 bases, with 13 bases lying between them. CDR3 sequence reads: CASSLGPSEEKLFF. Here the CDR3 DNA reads TGTGCCAGCAGCTTGGGACCATCGGAGGAAAAACTGTTTTTT.

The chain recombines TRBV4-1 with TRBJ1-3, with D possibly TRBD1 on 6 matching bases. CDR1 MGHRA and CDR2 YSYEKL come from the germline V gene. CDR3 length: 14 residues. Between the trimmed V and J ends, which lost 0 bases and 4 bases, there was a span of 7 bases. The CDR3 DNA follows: TGCGCCAGCAGCCAAGACGGACAGGGAAACACCATATATTTT. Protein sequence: CASSQDGQGNTIYF.

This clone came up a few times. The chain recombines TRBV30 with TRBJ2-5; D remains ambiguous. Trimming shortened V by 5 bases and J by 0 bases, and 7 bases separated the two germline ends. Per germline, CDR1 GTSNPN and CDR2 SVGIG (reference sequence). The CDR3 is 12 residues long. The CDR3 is CAWAGYQETQYF. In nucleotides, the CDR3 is TGTGCCTGGGCTGGCTACCAAGAGACCCAGTACTTC.

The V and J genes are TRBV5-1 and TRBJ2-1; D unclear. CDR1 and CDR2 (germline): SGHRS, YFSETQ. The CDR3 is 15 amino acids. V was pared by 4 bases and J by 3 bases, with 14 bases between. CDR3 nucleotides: TGCGCCAGCAGCCCCGCCGGACCGAGCTACAATGAGCAGTTCTTC. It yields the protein CASSPAGPSYNEQFF.

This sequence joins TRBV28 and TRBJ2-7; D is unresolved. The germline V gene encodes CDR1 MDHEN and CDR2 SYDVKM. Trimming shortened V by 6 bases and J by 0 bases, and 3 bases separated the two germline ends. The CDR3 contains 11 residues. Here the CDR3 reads CASSRSYEQYF. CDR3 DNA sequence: TGTGCCAGCAGCCGCTCCTACGAGCAGTACTTC.

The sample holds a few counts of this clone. The CDR3 is CASSLEGGQGINGYTF. DNA of the CDR3: TGCGCCAGCAGCTTGGAGGGGGGACAGGGGATAAATGGCTACACCTTC. This chain joins TRBV5-1 and TRBJ1-2; 10 bases fit TRBD1. The CDR3 length is 16 residues. V shed 0 bases, J shed 6 bases, and the junction held 8 bases outside the gene matches. CDR1 is SGHRS and CDR2 is YFSETQ in the germline V gene.

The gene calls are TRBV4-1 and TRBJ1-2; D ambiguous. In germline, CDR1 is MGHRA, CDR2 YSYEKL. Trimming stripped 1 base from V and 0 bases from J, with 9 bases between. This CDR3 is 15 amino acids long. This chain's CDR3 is CASSQGYSTNYGYTF. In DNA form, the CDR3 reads TGCGCCAGCAGCCAAGGCTACAGTACTAACTATGGCTACACCTTC.

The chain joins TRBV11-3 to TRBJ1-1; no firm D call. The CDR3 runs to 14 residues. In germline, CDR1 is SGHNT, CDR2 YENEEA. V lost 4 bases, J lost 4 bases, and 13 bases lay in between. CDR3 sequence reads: CASSWGVMGTEAFF. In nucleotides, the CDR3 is TGTGCCAGCAGCTGGGGTGTTATGGGCACTGAAGCTTTCTTT.